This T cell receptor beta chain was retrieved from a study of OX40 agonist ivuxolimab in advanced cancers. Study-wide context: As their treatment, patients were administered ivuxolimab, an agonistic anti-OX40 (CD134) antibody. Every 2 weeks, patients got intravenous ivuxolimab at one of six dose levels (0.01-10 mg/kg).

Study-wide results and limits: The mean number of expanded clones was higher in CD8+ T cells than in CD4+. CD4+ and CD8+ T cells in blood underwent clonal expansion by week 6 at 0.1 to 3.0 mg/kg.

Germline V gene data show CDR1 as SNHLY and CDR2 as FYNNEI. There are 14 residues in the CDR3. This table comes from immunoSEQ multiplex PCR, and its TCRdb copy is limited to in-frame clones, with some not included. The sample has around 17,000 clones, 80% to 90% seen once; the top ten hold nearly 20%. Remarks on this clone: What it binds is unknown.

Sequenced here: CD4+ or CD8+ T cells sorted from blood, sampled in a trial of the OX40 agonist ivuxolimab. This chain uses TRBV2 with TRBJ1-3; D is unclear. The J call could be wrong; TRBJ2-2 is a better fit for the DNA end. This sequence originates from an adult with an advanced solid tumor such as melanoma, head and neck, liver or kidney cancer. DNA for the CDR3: TGTGCCAGCAGTCCGGCAGATAACACCGGGGAGCTGTTTTTT. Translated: CASSPADNTGELFF.